These 3 T cell receptor beta chains originate from one sample sequenced in a study of PD-1 blockade in classical Hodgkin lymphoma. All trial patients relapsed after autologous stem cell transplantation. TCRdb's table, derived via immunoSEQ multiplex PCR, lists solely in-frame clones and lacks some. The repertoire has 7,500 to 8,000 clones, around 84% of them found once; the top ten carry more than 13%. The sample was peripheral blood mononuclear cells (PBMCs), taken at baseline. These receptor sequences come from a human donor with classical Hodgkin lymphoma.

This chain connects TRBV27 to TRBJ2-3; tentative D call: TRBD2 (5 bases). This CDR3 has 14 amino acids. Germline loops: CDR1 MNHEY, CDR2 SMNVEV (reference sequence). V lost 0 bases and J lost 1, with 5 bases in between. CDR3: CASSLSRGTDTQYF. The CDR3 bases are TGTGCCAGCAGTTTATCGAGGGGCACAGATACGCAGTATTTT.

This clone was counted between two and nine times. The chain uses TRBV15 and TRBJ1-6, with a possible D match to TRBD1 (5 bases). Trimming removed 1 base at V and 7 bases at J, with 14 bases between. Germline V CDR1 and CDR2: LNHNV, YYDKDF (reference sequence). The CDR3 runs 16 residues. CDR3 loop: CATSRATGTVNSPLHF. For the CDR3, the DNA is TGTGCCACCAGCAGAGCAACCGGGACCGTAAATTCACCCCTCCACTTT.

The sample holds one count of this clone. J is TRBJ1-2 and V is TRBV27, with 7 nucleotides matching TRBD1. The CDR3 sequence is 15 residues long. J gave up 4 bases and V 6 bases, and 11 bases lay outside the gene matches. Germline V gene data show CDR1 as MNHEY and CDR2 as SMNVEV (reference sequence). Written as DNA, the CDR3 is TGTGCCAGCAGCTTAACGGACAGGCTGACCTATGGCTACACCTTC. Translation gives CASSLTDRLTYGYTF.